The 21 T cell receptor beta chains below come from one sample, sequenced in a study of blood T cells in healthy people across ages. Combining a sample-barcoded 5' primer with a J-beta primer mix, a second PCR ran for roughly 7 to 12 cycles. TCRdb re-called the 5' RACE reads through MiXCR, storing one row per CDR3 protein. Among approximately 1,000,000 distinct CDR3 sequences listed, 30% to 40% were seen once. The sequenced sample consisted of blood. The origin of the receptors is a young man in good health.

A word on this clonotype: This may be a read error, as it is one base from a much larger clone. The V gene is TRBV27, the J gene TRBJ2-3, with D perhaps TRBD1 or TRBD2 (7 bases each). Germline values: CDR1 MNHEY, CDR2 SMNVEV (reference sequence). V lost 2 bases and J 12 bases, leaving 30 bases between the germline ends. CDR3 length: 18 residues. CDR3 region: CASSLRGDRKQNPQPQYF. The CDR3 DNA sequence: TGTGCCAGCAGTTTACGGGGGGACAGAAAGCAAAACCCACAGCCACAGTATTTT.

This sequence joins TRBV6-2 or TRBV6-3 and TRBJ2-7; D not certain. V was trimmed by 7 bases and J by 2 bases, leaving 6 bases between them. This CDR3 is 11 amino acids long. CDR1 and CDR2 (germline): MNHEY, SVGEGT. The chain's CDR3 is CASNLTYEQYF. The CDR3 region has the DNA TGTGCCAGCAACCTAACCTACGAGCAGTACTTC.

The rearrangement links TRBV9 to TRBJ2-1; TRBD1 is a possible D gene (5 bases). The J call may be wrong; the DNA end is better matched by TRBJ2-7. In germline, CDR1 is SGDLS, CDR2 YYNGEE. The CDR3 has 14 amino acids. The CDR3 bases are TGTGCCAGCAGCGTAGGACAGTCCTACAATGAGCAGTACTTC. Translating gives CASSVGQSYNEQYF.

CDR3 loop: CASSFARQNTEAFF. The CDR3 DNA reads TGTGCCAGCAGTTTCGCTCGGCAGAACACTGAAGCTTTCTTT. This chain uses TRBV27 with TRBJ1-1; D remains unclear. The CDR3 extends over 14 amino acids. Deletions cut 3 bases from V and 1 base from J, with 9 bases between. CDR1 and CDR2 (germline): MNHEY, SMNVEV (reference sequence).

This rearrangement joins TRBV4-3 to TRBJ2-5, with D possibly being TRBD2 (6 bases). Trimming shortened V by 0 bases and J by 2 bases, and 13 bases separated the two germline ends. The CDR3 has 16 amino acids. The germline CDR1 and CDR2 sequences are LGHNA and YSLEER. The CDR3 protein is CASSQDAGSGQETQYF. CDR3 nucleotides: TGCGCCAGCAGCCAAGATGCGGGGAGCGGACAAGAGACCCAGTACTTC.

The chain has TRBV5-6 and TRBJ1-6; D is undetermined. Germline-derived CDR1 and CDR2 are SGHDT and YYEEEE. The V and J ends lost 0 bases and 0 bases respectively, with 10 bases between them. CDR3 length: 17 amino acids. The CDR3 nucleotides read TGTGCCAGCAGCTTGGGGGCCAGCCTCTCCTATAATTCACCCCTCCACTTT. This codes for CASSLGASLSYNSPLHF. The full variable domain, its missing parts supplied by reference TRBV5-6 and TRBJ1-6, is DAGVTQSPTHLIKTRGQQVTLRCSPKSGHDTVSWYQQALGQGPQFIFQYYEEEERQRGNFPDRFSGHQFPNYSSELNVNALLLGDSALYLCASSLGASLSYNSPLHFGNGTRLTVT.

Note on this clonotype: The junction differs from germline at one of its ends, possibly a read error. The CDR3 is CTSGLEGGFYEQYF. The CDR3 DNA sequence: TGTACCAGCGGCTTGGAGGGGGGGTTCTACGAGCAGTACTTC. The chain recombines TRBV6-1 with TRBJ2-7, with TRBD2 as a possible D gene (7 bases). This CDR3 has 14 amino acids. CDR1 and CDR2 from the germline V gene are MNHNS and SASEGT.

This CDR3 reads CASILAPEGQFF. DNA of the CDR3: TGTGCCAGCATCTTGGCCCCTGAGGGGCAGTTCTTC. The gene calls are TRBV12-3 or TRBV12-4 and TRBJ2-1, with D perhaps TRBD2 (5 bases). The CDR3 is made up of 12 amino acids. The V and J ends lost 7 bases and 12 bases respectively, with 16 bases between them.

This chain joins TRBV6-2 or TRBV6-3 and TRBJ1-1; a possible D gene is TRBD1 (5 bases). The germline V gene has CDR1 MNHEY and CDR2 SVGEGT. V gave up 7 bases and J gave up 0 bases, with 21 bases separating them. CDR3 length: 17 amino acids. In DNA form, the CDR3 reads TGTGCCAGCACTAAACCGAGGGAGGGGCACATGAACACTGAAGCTTTCTTT. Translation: CASTKPREGHMNTEAFF.

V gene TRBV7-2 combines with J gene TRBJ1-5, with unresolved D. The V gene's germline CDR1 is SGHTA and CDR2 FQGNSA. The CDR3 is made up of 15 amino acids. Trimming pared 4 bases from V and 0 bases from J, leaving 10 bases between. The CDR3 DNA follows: TGTGCCAGCAGCTCCGGGGTTAGTAGCAATCAGCCCCAGCATTTT. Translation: CASSSGVSSNQPQHF.

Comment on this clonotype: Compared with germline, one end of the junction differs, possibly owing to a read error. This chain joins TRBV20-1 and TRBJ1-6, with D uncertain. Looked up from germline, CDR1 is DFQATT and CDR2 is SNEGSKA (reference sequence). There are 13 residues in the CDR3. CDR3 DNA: TGCAGTGCTTTAGCCCAGTTGGATTCCCCCCTCCACTTT. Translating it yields CSALAQLDSPLHF.

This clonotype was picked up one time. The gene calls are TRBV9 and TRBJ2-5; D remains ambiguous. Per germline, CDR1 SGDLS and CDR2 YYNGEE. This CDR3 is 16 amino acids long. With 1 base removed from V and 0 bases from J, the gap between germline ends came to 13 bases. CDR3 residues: CASSVSPLANQETQYF. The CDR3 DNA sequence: TGTGCCAGCAGCGTATCCCCCCTGGCGAACCAAGAGACCCAGTACTTC.

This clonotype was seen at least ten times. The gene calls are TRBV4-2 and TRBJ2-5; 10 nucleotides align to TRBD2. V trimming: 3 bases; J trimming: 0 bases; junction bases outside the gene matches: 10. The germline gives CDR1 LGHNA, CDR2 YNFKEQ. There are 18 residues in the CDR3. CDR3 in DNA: TGTGCCAGCAGCCAGCAAACTGTAGCGGGGGGTTACCAAGAGACCCAGTACTTC. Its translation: CASSQQTVAGGYQETQYF.

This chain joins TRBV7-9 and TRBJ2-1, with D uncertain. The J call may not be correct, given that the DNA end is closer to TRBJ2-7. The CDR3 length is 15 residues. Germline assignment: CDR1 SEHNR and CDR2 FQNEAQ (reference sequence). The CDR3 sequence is CASSEQVGPTYEQYF. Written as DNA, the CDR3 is TGTGCCAGCAGCGAGCAGGTCGGCCCCACCTACGAGCAGTACTTC.

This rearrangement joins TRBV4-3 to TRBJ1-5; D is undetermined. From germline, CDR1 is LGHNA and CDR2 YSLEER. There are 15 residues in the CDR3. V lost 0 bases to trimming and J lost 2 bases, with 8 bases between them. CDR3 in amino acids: CASSQERTGNQPQHF. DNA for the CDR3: TGCGCCAGCAGCCAAGAGCGGACCGGCAATCAGCCCCAGCATTTT.

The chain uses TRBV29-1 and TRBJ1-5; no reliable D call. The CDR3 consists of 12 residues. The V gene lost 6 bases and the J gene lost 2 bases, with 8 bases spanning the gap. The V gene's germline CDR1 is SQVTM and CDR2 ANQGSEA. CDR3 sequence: CSVREGNQPQHF. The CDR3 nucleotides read TGCAGCGTGAGGGAGGGCAATCAGCCCCAGCATTTT.

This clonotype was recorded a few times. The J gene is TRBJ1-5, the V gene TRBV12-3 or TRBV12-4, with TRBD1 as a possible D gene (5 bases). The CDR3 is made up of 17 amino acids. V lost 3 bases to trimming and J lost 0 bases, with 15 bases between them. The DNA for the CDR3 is TGTGCCAGCAGTTTGGGGCAGGCATCTTATAGCAATCAGCCCCAGCATTTT. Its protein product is CASSLGQASYSNQPQHF.

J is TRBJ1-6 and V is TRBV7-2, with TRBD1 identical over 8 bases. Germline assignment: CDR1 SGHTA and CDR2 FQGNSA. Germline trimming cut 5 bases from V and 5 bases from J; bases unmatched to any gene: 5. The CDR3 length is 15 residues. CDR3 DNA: TGTGCCAGCAGCCAGGACAGGGCAGATAATTCACCCCTCCACTTT. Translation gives CASSQDRADNSPLHF. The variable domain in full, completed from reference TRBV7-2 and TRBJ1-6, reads GAGVSQSPSNKVTEKGKDVELRCDPISGHTALYWYRQSLGQGLEFLIYFQGNSAPDKSGLPSDRFSAERTGGSVSTLTIQRTQQEDSAVYLCASSQDRADNSPLHFGNGTRLTVT.

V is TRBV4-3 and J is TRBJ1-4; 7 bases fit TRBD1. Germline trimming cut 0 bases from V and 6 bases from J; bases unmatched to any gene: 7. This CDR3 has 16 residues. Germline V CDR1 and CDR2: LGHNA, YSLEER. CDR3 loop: CASSQEPEGADEKLFF. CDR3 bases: TGCGCCAGCAGCCAAGAGCCGGAGGGGGCGGATGAAAAACTGTTTTTT.

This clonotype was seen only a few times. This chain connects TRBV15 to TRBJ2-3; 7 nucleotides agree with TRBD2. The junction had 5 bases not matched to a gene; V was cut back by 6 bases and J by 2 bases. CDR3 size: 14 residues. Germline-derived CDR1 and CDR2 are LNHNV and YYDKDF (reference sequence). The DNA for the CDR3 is TGTGCCACCAGAAGGCGGGGGAACACAGATACGCAGTATTTT. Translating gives CATRRRGNTDTQYF.

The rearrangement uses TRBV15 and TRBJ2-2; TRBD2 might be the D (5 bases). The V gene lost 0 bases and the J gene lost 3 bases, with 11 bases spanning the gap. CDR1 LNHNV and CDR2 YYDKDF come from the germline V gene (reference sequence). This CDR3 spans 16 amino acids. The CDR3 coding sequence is TGTGCCACCAGCAGAGATCCCGGGGTCGACACCGGGGAGCTGTTTTTT. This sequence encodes CATSRDPGVDTGELFF. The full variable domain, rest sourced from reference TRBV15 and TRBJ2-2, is DAMVIQNPRYQVTQFGKPVTLSCSQTLNHNVMYWYQQKSSQAPKLLFHYYDKDFNNEADTPDNFQSRRPNTSFCFLDIRSPGLGDTAMYLCATSRDPGVDTGELFFGEGSRLTVL.